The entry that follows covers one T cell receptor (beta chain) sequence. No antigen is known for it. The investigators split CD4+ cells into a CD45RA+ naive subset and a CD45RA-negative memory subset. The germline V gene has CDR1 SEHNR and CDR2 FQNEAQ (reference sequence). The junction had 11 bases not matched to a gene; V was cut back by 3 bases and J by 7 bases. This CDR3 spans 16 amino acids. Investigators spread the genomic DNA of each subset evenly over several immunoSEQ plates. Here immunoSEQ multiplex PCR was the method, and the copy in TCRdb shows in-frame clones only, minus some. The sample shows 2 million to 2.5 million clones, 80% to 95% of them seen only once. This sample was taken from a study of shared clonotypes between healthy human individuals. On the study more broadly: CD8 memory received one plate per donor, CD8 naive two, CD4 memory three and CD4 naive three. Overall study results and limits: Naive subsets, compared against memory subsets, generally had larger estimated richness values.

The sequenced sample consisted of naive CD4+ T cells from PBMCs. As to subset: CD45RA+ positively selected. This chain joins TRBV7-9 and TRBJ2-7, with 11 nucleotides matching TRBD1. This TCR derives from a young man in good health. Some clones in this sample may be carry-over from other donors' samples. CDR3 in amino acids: CASSFSRAGTGGEQYF. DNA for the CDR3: TGTGCCAGCAGCTTCTCTCGCGCCGGGACAGGGGGGGAGCAGTACTTC.